This T cell receptor beta chain was found in a study of shared clonotypes between healthy human individuals. After removal of 9 bases from V and 4 bases from J, the junction contained 12 bases not matched to a gene. The CDR3 loop spans 15 amino acids. Per the germline V gene, CDR1 is MDHEN and CDR2 is SYDVKM. Assay: immunoSEQ multiplex PCR; the TCRdb copy retains only in-frame clones and omits some. The repertoire holds roughly 2 million clones, with approximately 96% as singletons. This clone appeared once. This TCR was sampled from a young man in good health. The sequenced sample consisted of naive CD4+ T cells sorted from blood. Subset of the sample: CD45RA+ positively selected. The rearrangement links TRBV28 to TRBJ2-7, with TRBD1 matching 10 bases. This CDR3 is CASKEMTGGDYEQYF. The CDR3, as DNA: TGTGCCAGTAAGGAGATGACAGGGGGCGATTACGAGCAGTACTTC.